These T cell receptor beta chains were read from a single sample in a study of neurological immune-mediated disorders. TCRdb re-derived calls from the 5' RACE reads in MiXCR, one entry per CDR3 protein. The repertoire holds 50,000 to 65,000 distinct CDR3 sequences, with 4% to 6% as singletons. Input material: PBMCs. These receptors were obtained from a woman aged 50 to 60 with multiple sclerosis. The CDR3 runs from the conserved cysteine through the conserved F or W. The order of the fields is CDR3 protein, CDR3 DNA, J gene, D gene, V gene, clone size. A D gene is named only where the DNA matches it firmly. Clone size appears in some rows only: once, few, many, or a class for an expanded clone.

cdr3_aa: CAISGTPNYGYTF
cdr3_nt: TGTGCCATCAGTGGGACACCTAACTATGGCTACACCTTC
j_call: TRBJ1-2
d_call: NA
v_call: TRBV10-3
clone_size: many

cdr3_aa: CASSQGVGVRTEAFF
cdr3_nt: TGCGCCAGCAGCCAAGGAGTCGGGGTACGGACTGAAGCTTTCTTT
j_call: TRBJ1-1
d_call: NA
v_call: TRBV4-3
clone_size: medium-sized

cdr3_aa: CASSLEGTGSYQPQNF
cdr3_nt: TGTGCCAGCAGTTTGGAAGGGACGGGAAGCTATCAGCCCCAGAATTTT
j_call: TRBJ1-5
d_call: NA
v_call: TRBV28
clone_size: many

cdr3_aa: CASSLARDTQYF
cdr3_nt: TGTGCCAGCAGCTTAGCACGAGATACGCAGTATTTT
j_call: TRBJ2-3
d_call: NA
v_call: TRBV7-2
clone_size: many

cdr3_aa: CSARDLVGQETQYF
cdr3_nt: TGCAGTGCTAGAGATTTGGTGGGGCAGGAGACCCAGTACTTC
j_call: TRBJ2-5
d_call: NA
v_call: TRBV20-1
clone_size: many

cdr3_aa: CASSVTGTGNSGELFF
cdr3_nt: TGTGCCAGCAGCGTAACCGGGACAGGGAACTCCGGGGAGCTGTTTTTT
j_call: TRBJ2-2
d_call: TRBD1
v_call: TRBV9
clone_size: many

cdr3_aa: CASSPVMVRDSPLNF
cdr3_nt: TGTGCCAGCTCACCGGTGATGGTCAGGGATTCACCCCTCAACTTT
j_call: TRBJ1-6
d_call: NA
v_call: TRBV18
clone_size: NA

cdr3_aa: CAISESRKSYGYTF
cdr3_nt: TGTGCCATCAGTGAGTCCCGGAAATCATATGGCTACACCTTC
j_call: TRBJ1-2
d_call: NA
v_call: TRBV10-3
clone_size: many

cdr3_aa: CASEKGTGIGEQYF
cdr3_nt: TGTGCCAGCGAGAAAGGGACAGGGATCGGCGAGCAGTACTTC
j_call: TRBJ2-7
d_call: TRBD1
v_call: TRBV2
clone_size: many

cdr3_aa: CASSSVRRGRQETQYF
cdr3_nt: TGCGCCAGCAGCTCAGTCCGACGGGGACGCCAAGAGACCCAGTACTTC
j_call: TRBJ2-5
d_call: NA
v_call: TRBV5-1
clone_size: many

cdr3_aa: CASSPPGDSYNEQFF
cdr3_nt: TGTGCCAGCAGCCCTCCGGGGGACTCCTACAATGAGCAGTTCTTC
j_call: TRBJ2-1
d_call: NA
v_call: TRBV3-1
clone_size: medium-sized

cdr3_aa: CAASDTQYF
cdr3_nt: TGTGCCGCCTCAGATACGCAGTATTTT
j_call: TRBJ2-3
d_call: NA
v_call: TRBV24-1
clone_size: many

cdr3_aa: CSARLPGAFTEAFF
cdr3_nt: TGCAGTGCTAGGCTCCCGGGGGCGTTCACTGAAGCTTTCTTT
j_call: TRBJ1-1
d_call: NA
v_call: TRBV20-1
clone_size: many

cdr3_aa: CAISPEREETQYF
cdr3_nt: TGTGCCATCAGTCCGGAAAGGGAAGAGACCCAGTACTTC
j_call: TRBJ2-5
d_call: NA
v_call: TRBV10-3
clone_size: NA

cdr3_aa: CASSGFYYGYTF
cdr3_nt: TGTGCCAGCAGTGGATTTTACTATGGCTACACCTTC
j_call: TRBJ1-2
d_call: NA
v_call: TRBV6-1
clone_size: many

cdr3_aa: CASSQPPGSGFRYFYEQYF
cdr3_nt: TGCGCCAGCAGCCAGCCTCCCGGGTCCGGTTTCCGATACTTCTACGAGCAGTACTTC
j_call: TRBJ2-7
d_call: NA
v_call: TRBV5-1
clone_size: many

cdr3_aa: CASRPPGMGGVTDTQYF
cdr3_nt: TGTGCCAGCAGACCCCCGGGGATGGGCGGGGTCACAGATACGCAGTATTTT
j_call: TRBJ2-3
d_call: NA
v_call: TRBV12-3/TRBV12-4
clone_size: few

cdr3_aa: CAISESGQGPNQPQNF
cdr3_nt: TGTGCCATCAGTGAGTCGGGGCAGGGGCCCAATCAGCCCCAGAATTTT
j_call: TRBJ1-5
d_call: NA
v_call: TRBV10-3
clone_size: few

cdr3_aa: CASSERTGGGEKLFF
cdr3_nt: TGTGCCAGCTCAGAGAGGACAGGGGGCGGTGAAAAACTGTTTTTT
j_call: TRBJ1-4
d_call: TRBD1
v_call: TRBV18
clone_size: few

cdr3_aa: CSASHGTPNQPQHF
cdr3_nt: TGCAGTGCTAGTCACGGGACCCCCAATCAGCCCCAGCATTTT
j_call: TRBJ1-5
d_call: NA
v_call: TRBV20-1
clone_size: many

cdr3_aa: CATSRGGEGSPLHF
cdr3_nt: TGTGCCACCAGCAGAGGCGGGGAAGGTTCACCCCTCCACTTT
j_call: TRBJ1-6
d_call: NA
v_call: TRBV15
clone_size: many

cdr3_aa: CASSKTFFTDTQYF
cdr3_nt: TGCGCCAGCAGTAAAACTTTCTTCACAGATACGCAGTATTTT
j_call: TRBJ2-3
d_call: NA
v_call: TRBV5-1
clone_size: many

cdr3_aa: CSARRQGSTEAFF
cdr3_nt: TGCAGTGCTAGACGACAGGGGTCCACTGAAGCTTTCTTT
j_call: TRBJ1-1
d_call: TRBD1
v_call: TRBV20-1
clone_size: many

cdr3_aa: CASSLDGGNYGYTF
cdr3_nt: TGTGCCAGCAGCTTAGATGGCGGCAACTATGGCTACACCTTC
j_call: TRBJ1-2
d_call: NA
v_call: TRBV7-2
clone_size: NA

cdr3_aa: CASSLWDRGSHEQYF
cdr3_nt: TGTGCCAGCAGTTTATGGGACAGGGGTTCCCACGAGCAGTACTTC
j_call: TRBJ2-7
d_call: TRBD1
v_call: TRBV12-3/TRBV12-4
clone_size: many

cdr3_aa: CASSSGGLGTDTQYF
cdr3_nt: TGTGCCAGCTCCTCGGGGGGGCTAGGCACAGATACGCAGTATTTT
j_call: TRBJ2-3
d_call: TRBD2
v_call: TRBV6-5
clone_size: many

cdr3_aa: CASSLESSGGGTDTQYF
cdr3_nt: TGCGCCAGCAGCTTGGAGTCTAGCGGGGGGGGCACAGATACGCAGTATTTT
j_call: TRBJ2-3
d_call: TRBD2
v_call: TRBV5-1
clone_size: many

cdr3_aa: CASSLALPNEQYF
cdr3_nt: TGTGCCAGCAGCTTAGCGCTACCGAACGAGCAGTACTTC
j_call: TRBJ2-7
d_call: NA
v_call: TRBV7-9
clone_size: many

cdr3_aa: CASSPRPSSGGLNLIYNEQFF
cdr3_nt: TGTGCCAGCAGTCCCCGGCCTTCTAGCGGGGGGCTGAACTTGATTTACAATGAGCAGTTCTTC
j_call: TRBJ2-1
d_call: TRBD2
v_call: TRBV6-1
clone_size: NA

cdr3_aa: CSARNALGTEAFF
cdr3_nt: TGCAGTGCTAGAAACGCCCTCGGCACTGAAGCTTTCTTT
j_call: TRBJ1-1
d_call: NA
v_call: TRBV20-1
clone_size: many

cdr3_aa: CASSLRLQGNEAFF
cdr3_nt: TGCGCCAGCAGCTTGCGTTTACAGGGAAATGAAGCTTTCTTT
j_call: TRBJ1-1
d_call: NA
v_call: TRBV5-1
clone_size: many

cdr3_aa: CASSPPGQPNEKLFF
cdr3_nt: TGTGCCAGCAGTCCCCCGGGACAGCCTAATGAAAAACTGTTTTTT
j_call: TRBJ1-4
d_call: TRBD1
v_call: TRBV6-5
clone_size: many

cdr3_aa: CASSRPESAETQYF
cdr3_nt: TGCGCCAGCAGCAGACCTGAGTCAGCAGAGACCCAGTACTTC
j_call: TRBJ2-5
d_call: NA
v_call: TRBV4-1
clone_size: many

cdr3_aa: CASRLDETQYF
cdr3_nt: TGCGCCAGCAGATTGGATGAGACCCAGTACTTC
j_call: TRBJ2-5
d_call: NA
v_call: TRBV5-1
clone_size: NA

cdr3_aa: CASSLGGTGELFF
cdr3_nt: TGTGCCAGCAGCCTGGGTGGAACTGGGGAGCTGTTTTTT
j_call: TRBJ2-2
d_call: NA
v_call: TRBV12-3/TRBV12-4
clone_size: many

cdr3_aa: CAIGLAGGRSYNEQFF
cdr3_nt: TGTGCCATAGGTTTAGCGGGGGGCCGCTCCTACAATGAGCAGTTCTTC
j_call: TRBJ2-1
d_call: TRBD2
v_call: TRBV10-3
clone_size: many

cdr3_aa: CASSLADTGTQYF
cdr3_nt: TGTGCCAGCAGCTTGGCCGACACGGGTACGCAGTATTTT
j_call: TRBJ2-3
d_call: NA
v_call: TRBV7-3
clone_size: few

cdr3_aa: CAISEPGQGSYGYTF
cdr3_nt: TGTGCCATCAGTGAGCCGGGACAGGGAAGCTATGGCTACACCTTC
j_call: TRBJ1-2
d_call: TRBD1
v_call: TRBV10-3
clone_size: few

cdr3_aa: CASSFSQWAETFF
cdr3_nt: TGTGCCAGCAGTTTTTCCCAGTGGGCGGAAACTTTCTTT
j_call: TRBJ1-1
d_call: NA
v_call: TRBV12-3/TRBV12-4
clone_size: NA

cdr3_aa: CASSLQTTGYDTF
cdr3_nt: TGTGCCAGCAGCTTACAAACGACAGGGTATGACACCTTC
j_call: TRBJ1-2
d_call: TRBD1
v_call: TRBV12-3/TRBV12-4
clone_size: NA

cdr3_aa: CASSSGRELTEAFF
cdr3_nt: TGTGCCAGCAGCTCCGGACGGGAGCTCACTGAAGCTTTCTTT
j_call: TRBJ1-1
d_call: NA
v_call: TRBV3-1
clone_size: many

cdr3_aa: CASSQEKGSFDNEQFF
cdr3_nt: TGCGCCAGCAGCCAAGAAAAGGGGAGTTTCGACAATGAGCAGTTCTTC
j_call: TRBJ2-1
d_call: NA
v_call: TRBV4-1
clone_size: many

cdr3_aa: CASSRGGAGYTQYF
cdr3_nt: TGTGCCAGCAGCCGCGGGGGGGCAGGGTATACGCAGTATTTT
j_call: TRBJ2-3
d_call: TRBD2
v_call: TRBV7-2
clone_size: many

cdr3_aa: CASSFGQALREQFF
cdr3_nt: TGTGCCAGCAGTTTTGGGCAGGCGCTCAGGGAGCAGTTCTTC
j_call: TRBJ2-1
d_call: NA
v_call: TRBV12-3/TRBV12-4
clone_size: many

cdr3_aa: CASSLDLGGPTSYEQYF
cdr3_nt: TGTGCCAGCAGCTTAGATTTGGGGGGCCCCACCTCCTACGAGCAGTACTTC
j_call: TRBJ2-7
d_call: NA
v_call: TRBV7-8
clone_size: many

cdr3_aa: CASSDGRGTARNIQYF
cdr3_nt: TGTGCCAGCAGCGACGGACGCGGGACAGCTAGAAACATTCAGTACTTC
j_call: TRBJ2-4
d_call: NA
v_call: TRBV7-2
clone_size: many

cdr3_aa: CSARDRTKTDNEQFF
cdr3_nt: TGCAGTGCTAGAGATCGGACTAAAACTGACAATGAGCAGTTCTTC
j_call: TRBJ2-1
d_call: NA
v_call: TRBV20-1
clone_size: many

cdr3_aa: CASGLGVTGELFF
cdr3_nt: TGTGCTAGTGGTTTGGGGGTTACGGGGGAGCTGTTTTTT
j_call: TRBJ2-2
d_call: NA
v_call: TRBV12-5
clone_size: many

cdr3_aa: CASTEGTSGNQPQHF
cdr3_nt: TGTGCCAGCACCGAGGGGACAAGCGGCAATCAGCCCCAGCATTTT
j_call: TRBJ1-5
d_call: NA
v_call: TRBV7-2
clone_size: few

cdr3_aa: CSANRDRVFSGANVLTF
cdr3_nt: TGCAGTGCTAACCGGGACAGGGTCTTTTCTGGGGCCAACGTCCTGACTTTC
j_call: TRBJ2-6
d_call: TRBD1
v_call: TRBV20-1
clone_size: many

cdr3_aa: CASSWGPGDRITDTQYF
cdr3_nt: TGTGCCAGCAGTTGGGGCCCCGGCGACAGAATCACAGATACGCAGTATTTT
j_call: TRBJ2-3
d_call: NA
v_call: TRBV28
clone_size: NA

cdr3_aa: CASSWTGMNTEAFF
cdr3_nt: TGCGCCAGCAGCTGGACAGGAATGAACACTGAAGCTTTCTTT
j_call: TRBJ1-1
d_call: TRBD1
v_call: TRBV5-1
clone_size: many

cdr3_aa: CASSLAGQTVSYNEQFF
cdr3_nt: TGTGCCAGCAGCTTAGCCGGACAGACCGTCTCCTACAATGAGCAGTTCTTC
j_call: TRBJ2-1
d_call: NA
v_call: TRBV11-2
clone_size: many

cdr3_aa: CASRQGQSHTYEQYF
cdr3_nt: TGTGCCAGCAGGCAAGGACAGAGCCACACCTACGAGCAGTACTTC
j_call: TRBJ2-7
d_call: NA
v_call: TRBV6-5
clone_size: medium-sized

cdr3_aa: CASSLTGGNRVDAGYTF
cdr3_nt: TGTGCCAGCAGCTTAACAGGGGGTAACAGGGTCGATGCGGGCTACACCTTC
j_call: TRBJ1-2
d_call: NA
v_call: TRBV7-3
clone_size: many

cdr3_aa: CASSLRSGLITDTQYF
cdr3_nt: TGTGCCAGCAGCTTGCGGTCGGGACTTATCACAGATACGCAGTATTTT
j_call: TRBJ2-3
d_call: NA
v_call: TRBV5-5
clone_size: few